This is a list of T cell receptor delta chains from one sample in a study of gamma-delta chains in newborns, infants, children. With CATT, TCRdb re-called clones from the reads. This sample has 4,000 to 4,500 delta-chain clones, with around 0.6% found just once. Material for sequencing was blood. The receptors were gathered from a child who was a newborn, infant or young child, either healthy, febrile or measles-vaccinated (not recorded which). Each CDR3 is given with its conserved first and last residue. The D gene is left open where the match is weak. Clone size, where shown, is once, few, many, or a class for clones that have expanded.

D gene | J gene | clone size | V gene | CDR3 DNA | CDR3 protein
TRDD3 | TRDJ3 | medium-sized | TRDV2 | TGTGCCTGTGACACCAGTACTGGGGGATACGCCTCCTGGGACACCCGACAGATGTTTTTC | CACDTSTGGYASWDTRQMFF
NA | TRDJ3 | few | TRDV2 | TGTGCCTGTGACACCGCGGTACGGGGGGTTCGCTCCTGGGACACCCGACAGATGTTTTTC | CACDTAVRGVRSWDTRQMFF
TRDD3 | TRDJ2 | few | TRDV2 | TGTGCCTGTGACATACTGGGGGCTACGGCTTTGACCGCACAACTCTTCTTT | CACDILGATALTAQLFF
TRDD3 | TRDJ3 | large | TRDV2 | TGTGCCTGTGACACCGGTACTGGGGGATACGACACCTGGGACACCCGACAGATGTTTTTC | CACDTGTGGYDTWDTRQMFF
TRDD3 | TRDJ3 | NA | TRDV2 | TGTGCCTGTGACACCGTCGTACTGGGGGAGACCTCCTGGGACACCCGACAGATGTTTTTC | CACDTVVLGETSWDTRQMFF
NA | TRDJ2 | medium-sized | TRDV2 | TGTGCCTGTGACAAGGGGGTCCCGACAGCACAACTCTTCTTT | CACDKGVPTAQLFF
TRDD3 | TRDJ2 | large | TRDV2 | TGTGCCTGTGACCCAGTTCGATTTACTGGGGGATACCCTTTGACAGCACAACTCTTCTTT | CACDPVRFTGGYPLTAQLFF
NA | TRDJ2 | NA | TRAV29/DV5 | NA | CSVLLCSKLNWGAGTAQLFF
NA | TRDJ3 | medium-sized | TRDV2 | TGTGCCTGTGACACTACTCCTTTCATAGGAGGCAGCTCCTGGGACACCCGACAGATGTTTTTC | CACDTTPFIGGSSWDTRQMFF
TRDD3 | TRDJ3 | medium-sized | TRDV2 | TGTGCCTGTGACCTACTGGGGGATGGGGCCTGGGACACCCGACAGATGTTTTTC | CACDLLGDGAWDTRQMFF
TRDD3 | TRDJ1 | medium-sized | TRDV1 | TGTGCTCTTGGGGAATTCCTTCCTAAGAATGCTGGGGGATACTTGGGGACCGATAAACTCATCTTT | CALGEFLPKNAGGYLGTDKLIF
TRDD3 | TRDJ3 | medium-sized | TRDV2 | TGTGCCTGTGACCGCGTACTGGGGGATACCTGGGACACCCGACAGATGTTTTTC | CACDRVLGDTWDTRQMFF
NA | TRDJ3 | medium-sized | TRDV2 | TGTGCCTGTGACACCGTCAAGGGCTACTGGAGCGGCTCCTGGGACACCCGACAGATGTTTTTC | CACDTVKGYWSGSWDTRQMFF
TRDD3 | TRDJ3 | medium-sized | TRDV2 | TGTGCCTGTGACACCGGGGGATATGGCTCCTGGGACACCCGACAGATGTTTTTC | CACDTGGYGSWDTRQMFF
TRDD3 | TRDJ3 | medium-sized | TRDV2 | TGTGCCTGTGACACAAACTGGGGGAGAAGTTCCTGGGACACCCGACAGATGTTTTTC | CACDTNWGRSSWDTRQMFF
TRDD3 | TRDJ3 | large | TRDV2 | TGTGCCTGTGACAGGCTGGGGGATACGCGAGGGACCTGGGACACCCGACAGATGTTTTTC | CACDRLGDTRGTWDTRQMFF
NA | TRDJ3 | large | TRDV2 | TGTGCCTGTGACTCCGTGCATCTGGGGACGTACTCCTGGGACACCCGACAGATGTTTTTC | CACDSVHLGTYSWDTRQMFF